This TCR beta chain derives from a study of shared clonotypes between healthy human individuals. Using immunoSEQ multiplex PCR, the repertoire was profiled, and TCRdb retains in-frame clones only, with some absent. This sample has about 610,000 clones, with about 97% found just once. Germline CDR1 reads SGHTA; CDR2 reads FQGNSA. V gave up 5 bases and J gave up 0 bases; unmatched junction bases: 7. The CDR3 is made up of 16 amino acids. The genes are TRBV7-2 and TRBJ2-1; 7 bases are a match to TRBD2. The clonotype comes from a woman younger than 45 in good health. Sequencing was carried out using naive CD4+ T cells sorted from blood. Subset given: CD45RA+ positively selected. The CDR3 nucleotides are TGTGCCAGCAGCAAATCTCTAGCGGTCTCCTACAATGAGCAGTTCTTC. It yields the protein CASSKSLAVSYNEQFF.